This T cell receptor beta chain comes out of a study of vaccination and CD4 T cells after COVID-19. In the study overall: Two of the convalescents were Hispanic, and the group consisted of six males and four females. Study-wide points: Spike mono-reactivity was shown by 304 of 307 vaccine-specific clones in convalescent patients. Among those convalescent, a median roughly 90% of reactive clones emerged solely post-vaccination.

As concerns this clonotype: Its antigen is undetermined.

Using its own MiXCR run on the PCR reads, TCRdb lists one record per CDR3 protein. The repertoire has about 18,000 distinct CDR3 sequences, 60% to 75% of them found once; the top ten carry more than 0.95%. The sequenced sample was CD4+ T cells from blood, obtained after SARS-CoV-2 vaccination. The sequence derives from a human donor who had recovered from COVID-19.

CDR3 sequence: CASSLAPFVAGGPAQYF. The CDR3 region has the DNA TGTGCCAGCAGCTTAGCCCCTTTTGTAGCGGGAGGCCCCGCGCAGTACTTC. The chain carries TRBV7-2 and TRBJ2-7; TRBD2 agrees at 10 bases. CDR1 is SGHTA, CDR2 FQGNSA, per germline. The CDR3 has 17 residues. With V trimmed by 0 bases and J by 9 bases, 14 bases remained unmatched.